The present T cell receptor beta chain was sequenced within a study of beta chain features in type 1 diabetes (dated 2018 in TCRdb). Context from the whole study: Mean age, gender distribution, total cell number and subset yield did not differ between patients and healthy donors. In the study, TCRB repertoires of sorted circulating CD4+ T cell subsets from recently diagnosed type 1 diabetes patients were compared with those of matched healthy donors. Regulatory and stem cell-like memory subsets were isolated from only 8 patients and about 8 healthy donors, whereas naive and central memory subsets came from all 30 or so donors. A total of approximately 100,000,000 sorted cells were examined across all samples, and the number of cells per subset was strongly correlated with RNA yield.

All of the isolated RNA was reverse transcribed with the High Capacity cDNA Reverse Transcription Kit, so expressed TCRB transcripts were sequenced. Deep immunoSEQ sequencing was applied to naive, central memory and regulatory T cell samples, giving an average of about 3.7 million total reads per sample. Sorted cells were lysed in RLT buffer and RNA was extracted with DNase-treated RNeasy Micro or Mini kits, depending on cell number. To prevent cross-contamination, every cell subset was processed on its own, while patient and healthy donor samples were processed together. TCRB sequences were amplified from cDNA with the immunoSEQ multiplex PCR, producing 87-bp fragments spanning the CDR3 region. The amplicons were sequenced using the Illumina HiSeq platform. Per the authors' processing: Synthetic template baselines were used to correct PCR bias computationally, reads within Hamming distance 2 were collapsed, and singletons that could not be merged were discarded. Reads were aligned against IMGT so that V, D and J genes, CDR3 length and insertions or deletions at six rearrangement sites could be assigned. Within each subset, clonotype counts were normalized to sorted cell number, after which true diversity and Gini coefficients were computed with the tcR R package. The overlap coefficient, calculated on TCRB nucleotide sequences, was used to measure repertoire sharing. Out-of-frame TCRB sequences from naive cells were analyzed to stand in for the pre-selection repertoire. TCRdb obtained this table from immuneACCESS and retained in-frame rearrangements with V and J assigned. These tables miss some clones; where compared with another copy, unresolved V genes account for less than half of the shortfall, and the remainder is unexplained. V and J calls plus clone size are reproduced from that table; the DNA served to infer D and trimming. The sample table records 640,000 or so clones; around an eighth of these occur just once. The ten top clones hold 0.022% of the sample.

A single peripheral blood draw of approximately 120 mL on average was collected from each donor into heparinised tubes. Naive, central memory, regulatory and stem cell-like memory CD4+ T cells were sorted on a BD FACSAria II using a panel including CD45RO, CCR7, CD25, CD127, CD95 and CD27. All sorted populations exceeded 95% purity. PBMCs were isolated right away by Lymphoprep density gradient centrifugation and were stained directly, without culture. So that batch effects would be minimized, each experiment stained and sorted samples in pairs, pairing one healthy donor with one patient. Worth noting for this clone: The antigen this receptor binds is unknown. Qualities for individual bases were not recorded, and no much larger clone is one base off.

Overall results and qualifications from the work: Shorter templates might have been favored by PCR, but patient and control samples were amplified and corrected together, so both groups would have been affected equally by any skew. Because cDNA was sequenced instead of genomic DNA, highly expressing activated cells could be over-represented, though the groups showed no difference in activation or CD3 levels. Patients with type 1 diabetes made fewer insertions and deleted more nucleotides at VDJ recombination sites, implying thymic rearrangement abnormalities. Naive, central memory and regulatory TCRB repertoires appeared more similar among patients than among healthy donors. In all four CD4+ subsets, TCRB CDR3 length was moderately but significantly shorter in type 1 diabetes patients. Because small numbers of individuals were included in the HLA sub-analyses, any influence of HLA type on TCRB rearrangement was left unresolved.

Trimming at the junction amounts to 4 bases on V and 1 base on J, and the germline ends lie 11 bases apart. From cysteine to phenylalanine, the CDR3 is 15 amino acids long. The entry retains the CDR3 DNA only, 45 bases that are in frame from base 1. CDR1 and CDR2 are drawn from the germline V gene: SGHTA, FQGNSA. The sequence came from a man between 18 and 35 years old with type 1 diabetes. In this chain, TRBV7-2 is recombined with TRBJ1-5; a tentative D call is TRBD1 (6 bases match). The sequencing input was naive CD4+ T cells from blood. This sample's cell subset or site label indicates: true naive CD4+ T cells. The encoded CDR3 is CASSSTGKSNQPQHF. The nucleotide sequence reads TGTGCCAGCAGCTCAACAGGGAAGAGCAATCAGCCCCAGCATTTT.